The text below deals with one T cell receptor beta chain. Its antigen is not identified. The entry originates in a study of blood T cells in healthy people across ages. Study observations and caveats: It was held that the diversity estimates obtained from one million T cells were underestimates.

With a J-beta primer mix and a sample-barcoded 5' primer, a second PCR ran roughly 7 to 11 cycles. MiXCR, run by TCRdb on the 5' RACE reads, gives a single entry per CDR3 protein. The repertoire consists of around 1,800,000 distinct CDR3 sequences, with approximately 39% occurring once and the leading ten covering 20% to 25%. The CDR3 runs to 14 residues. Trimming took 6 bases from V and 3 from J, leaving 13 bases between them. CDR1 is ENHRY and CDR2 is SYGVKD in the germline V gene. The sequencing input was blood. The origin of this receptor is a human donor in good health. The rearrangement joins TRBV10-3 to TRBJ2-3, with a weak D call TRBD2 (6 bases). The CDR3 DNA reads TGTGCCATCAGGAGACTAGAGTTGACAGATACGCAGTATTTT. This codes for CAIRRLELTDTQYF.